This T cell receptor (beta chain) was sequenced for a study of CD8 T cells in Susac syndrome (dated by TCRdb to between 2018 and 2021). In terms of the full investigation: Repertoire sequencing was used to test whether CD8+ T cell activation and differentiation in Susac syndrome was antigen driven. Clonality of the CD8+ T cell repertoire was compared between about a dozen healthy donors, roughly 14 Susac syndrome patients and about 15 multiple sclerosis patients.

Broader findings and caveats from the paper: The TCR sequencing and HLA analysis was acknowledged to have included a relatively small number of individuals.

RNA was extracted using the RNeasy kit, and about 0.45 to 1 microgram was reverse transcribed with random hexamers. TCR beta CDR3 regions were amplified with the immunoSEQ multiplex PCR assay covering 54 Vbeta and 13 Jbeta segments. PCR amplification bias was corrected by using a synthetic template baseline for primer optimization and computational correction. For the original study's pipeline: Reads were assigned to V, D and J genes according to IMGT and analyzed in immunoSEQ Analyzer, with only productive sequences retained. To calculate clonality, Shannon entropy was normalized by log2 of the number of productive unique sequences and then subtracted from one. For each patient and control, public and private clones were evaluated within the 100 most prevalent clones. A clone was defined as Susac-specific if it was absent from the healthy and MS cohorts, from 1052 published viral clones and from other ImmuneACCESS disease sequences. The public sequencing data were trimmed at Q25 with fastp and processed into clonotypes with MiXCR by TCRdb, which kept only in-frame beta chains. Rows merge per CDR3 protein into single entries with the most common DNA and genes. The V and J calls shown here were made by TCRdb, not taken from the authors' results. The sample has 250,000 to 300,000 distinct CDR3 sequences on record, approximately 91% of them singletons. Roughly 0.17% of the sample is held by the ten biggest clonotypes.

This clonotype is a singleton in its sample. The antigen this receptor binds is unknown. No much larger clone is present one base from it, and per-base qualities are unavailable. A single read counts as weak evidence. Cut back by 4 bases and 3 bases, the V and J ends lie 16 bases apart. From cysteine to phenylalanine, the CDR3 is 16 amino acids long. The read is trimmed to its CDR3 DNA, 48 bases read in frame from base 1. The germline V gene encodes CDR1 SEHNR and CDR2 FQNEAQ (reference sequence). High-throughput TCR beta sequencing profiled peripheral blood CD8+ and CD4+ T cells from healthy donors, Susac syndrome patients and multiple sclerosis patients. Treatment-naive patients with stable or active relapsing-remitting disease fulfilling revised McDonald criteria were used as multiple sclerosis controls. Bulk CD8+ and CD4+ T cells were purified magnetically by negative isolation, whereas CD8+ TEMRA cells were enriched by FACS. Blood was drawn into EDTA tubes, processed within 24 hours, and PBMCs were isolated by density gradient centrifugation. PBMCs intended for TCR sequencing were frozen in liquid nitrogen and were later thawed in a 37 degrees C water bath. A purity of at least 90% was achieved for sorted or isolated CD4+, CD8+ and CD8+ TEMRA cells.

Specimen: CD8+ T cells from PBMCs. The TCR originated in a human donor with multiple sclerosis. The chain joins TRBV7-9 to TRBJ1-5; the D gene is possibly TRBD1, with 6 bases matching. The CDR3 protein sequence reads: CASSSSLYRANQPQHF. The sequenced DNA is TGTGCCAGCAGCTCTTCTCTTTACAGGGCCAATCAGCCCCAGCATTTT.